Below, one T cell receptor (beta chain) is given with its context. Patients with autoimmune history or systemic immunosuppression were excluded. Germline V gives CDR1 SEHNR, CDR2 FQNEAQ (reference sequence). This CDR3 is built from 14 residues. V dropped 5 bases and J dropped 1 base, with 11 bases sitting between them. This sample stems from a study of OX40 agonist ivuxolimab in advanced cancers. Method: immunoSEQ multiplex PCR; TCRdb's copy keeps in-frame clones and lacks some. The sample contains some 72,000 clones, approximately 90% of which appear only once. The receptor was isolated from an adult with an advanced solid tumor such as melanoma, head and neck, liver or kidney cancer. Sequencing used CD4+ or CD8+ T cells sorted from blood, obtained in a trial of the OX40 agonist ivuxolimab. J is TRBJ1-1 and V is TRBV7-9; no firm D call. CDR3 nucleotides: TGTGCCAGCAGCCTTGGAGTTCCGAACACTGAAGCTTTCTTT. As protein: CASSLGVPNTEAFF.